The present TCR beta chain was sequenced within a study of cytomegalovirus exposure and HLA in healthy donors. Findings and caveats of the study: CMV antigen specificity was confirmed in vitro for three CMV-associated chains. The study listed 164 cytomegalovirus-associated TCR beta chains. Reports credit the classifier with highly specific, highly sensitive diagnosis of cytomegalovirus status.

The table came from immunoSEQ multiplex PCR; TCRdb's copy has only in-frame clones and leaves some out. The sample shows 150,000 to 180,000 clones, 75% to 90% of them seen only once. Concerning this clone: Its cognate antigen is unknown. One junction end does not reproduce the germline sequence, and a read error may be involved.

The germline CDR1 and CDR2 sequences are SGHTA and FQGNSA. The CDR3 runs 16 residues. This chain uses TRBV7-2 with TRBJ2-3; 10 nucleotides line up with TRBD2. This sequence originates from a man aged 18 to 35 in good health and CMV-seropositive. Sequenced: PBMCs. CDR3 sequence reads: CASSSKLAGSRDTQYF. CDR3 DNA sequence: TGTGCCAGCAGCTCGAAACTAGCGGGAAGCAGAGATACGCAGTATTTT.